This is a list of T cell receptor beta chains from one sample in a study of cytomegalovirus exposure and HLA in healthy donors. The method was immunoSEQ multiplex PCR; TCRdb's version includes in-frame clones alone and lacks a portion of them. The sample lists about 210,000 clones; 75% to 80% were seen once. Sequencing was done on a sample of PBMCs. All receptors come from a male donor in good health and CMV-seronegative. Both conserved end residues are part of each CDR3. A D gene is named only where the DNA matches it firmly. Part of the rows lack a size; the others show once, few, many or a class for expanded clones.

TGTGCCAGCAGCTCTGCAGGGGTTGGGGAAGAGACCCAGTACTTC	CASSSAGVGEETQYF	TRBJ2-5	few	TRBV7-9	NA
TGTGCCAGCAGCTCCGGACGACAGGGGTGGACCCAGTACTTC	CASSSGRQGWTQYF	TRBJ2-5	few	TRBV7-6	TRBD1
TGTGCCAGCAGCACTAGCGGGAGCCCCTCCTACAATGAGCAGTTCTTC	CASSTSGSPSYNEQFF	TRBJ2-1	NA	TRBV5-4	TRBD2
TGCGCCAGCAGCTTTCCTGGGACTAGCGGTTACGAGCAGTACTTC	CASSFPGTSGYEQYF	TRBJ2-7	NA	TRBV5-1	TRBD2
TGCGCCAGCAGCCAAAGGATGGGGGGGGACAATGAGCAGTTCTTC	CASSQRMGGDNEQFF	TRBJ2-1	NA	TRBV4-3	TRBD2
TGCGCCAGCAGCATTGGGACAGGGCATAATTCACCCCTCCACTTT	CASSIGTGHNSPLHF	TRBJ1-6	NA	TRBV5-1	TRBD1
TGTGCCAGCAGTCCGCCGGGGGAGCAGTACTTC	CASSPPGEQYF	TRBJ2-7	NA	TRBV6-1	NA
TGCGCCAGCAGTTCTGAGCGGACCTCCTACAATGAGCAGTTCTTC	CASSSERTSYNEQFF	TRBJ2-1	NA	TRBV5-1	NA
TGTGCCAGCAGCTTGGGGGGGACATTCCCTTCTAACTATGGCTACACCTTC	CASSLGGTFPSNYGYTF	TRBJ1-2	NA	TRBV5-4	NA
TGTGCCAGCAGTCCTCGACAGGGTTCCTACGAGCAGTACTTC	CASSPRQGSYEQYF	TRBJ2-7	NA	TRBV27	TRBD1
TGTGCCAGCAGTGAAGGGCGGGGACAGCCCCAGCATTTT	CASSEGRGQPQHF	TRBJ1-5	NA	TRBV6-4	NA
TGTGCCAGCAGCTCCATGGCCTCCTACAATGAGCAGTTCTTC	CASSSMASYNEQFF	TRBJ2-1	NA	TRBV7-9	NA
TGTGCCAGCTCAGGGGACAGCTATGGCTACACCTTC	CASSGDSYGYTF	TRBJ1-2	once	TRBV18	TRBD1
TGTGCCAGCAGGCCGGGGACAGATACGCAGTATTTT	CASRPGTDTQYF	TRBJ2-3	NA	TRBV28	NA
TGTGCCAGCAGCTTAATAGGGGGTCCCTCCTACAATGAGCAGTTCTTC	CASSLIGGPSYNEQFF	TRBJ2-1	NA	TRBV7-2	NA
TGTGCCAGCAGCTTAAGGGGTGAAGCTGGCTACACCTTC	CASSLRGEAGYTF	TRBJ1-2	NA	TRBV7-2	NA
TGTGCCAGCAGGCCAAGGACAGTGGTCTCTGGGGCCAACGTCCTGACTTTC	CASRPRTVVSGANVLTF	TRBJ2-6	NA	TRBV28	NA
TGTGCCAGCAGCACACGCGGGACAGGAGCCTACGAGCAGTACTTC	CASSTRGTGAYEQYF	TRBJ2-7	NA	TRBV9	TRBD1
TGCAGCGTTGAACGGGGGACAGGGCCGGCGACAGATACGCAGTATTTT	CSVERGTGPATDTQYF	TRBJ2-3	few	TRBV29-1	TRBD1
TGTGCTAGTGGTTTGAGAGGTAGGGGGATACCCTCTGGAAACACCATATATTTT	CASGLRGRGIPSGNTIYF	TRBJ1-3	NA	TRBV12-5	NA
TGTGCCAGTAGTATAGAGGGGGCCCATACCGGGGAGCTGTTTTTT	CASSIEGAHTGELFF	TRBJ2-2	NA	TRBV19	NA
TGTGCCAGCAGCACCACAGGGGGCAACGGTGAAAAACTGTTTTTT	CASSTTGGNGEKLFF	TRBJ1-4	once	TRBV21-1	NA
TGTGCCAGCAGAGGGGTGGAATCCTACGAGCAGTACTTC	CASRGVESYEQYF	TRBJ2-7	NA	TRBV5-4	NA
TGTGCCAGCAGTGAATGGGTAGCGGGGCGAAATGAGCAGTTCTTC	CASSEWVAGRNEQFF	TRBJ2-1	NA	TRBV2	TRBD2
TGTGCCAGCAGCTTGGTGGCGGCGAACGAGCAGTACTTC	CASSLVAANEQYF	TRBJ2-7	once	TRBV5-5	NA
TGTGCCTGGGGGCTAACTGGAAACACCATATATTTT	CAWGLTGNTIYF	TRBJ1-3	NA	TRBV30	NA
TGTGCCAGTGCCGACAGCGTGAACACTGAAGCTTTCTTT	CASADSVNTEAFF	TRBJ1-1	few	TRBV6-1	NA
TGTGCCAGCAGTGGACACAGGAGTCAAAATCAGCCCCAGCATTTT	CASSGHRSQNQPQHF	TRBJ1-5	NA	TRBV6-6	NA
TGCGCCAGCAGTAGCATCCAGACAGGGGGCTACCTCGGAAAGGGCTACACCTTC	CASSSIQTGGYLGKGYTF	TRBJ1-2	NA	TRBV10-1	TRBD1
TGCGCCAGCAGCTTGGCGCTGGGCGCGGAGACCCAGTACTTC	CASSLALGAETQYF	TRBJ2-5	once	TRBV5-1	NA
TGTGCTAGTGGTCGAGACACCGGGGAGCTGTTTTTT	CASGRDTGELFF	TRBJ2-2	NA	TRBV12-5	NA
TGCGCCAGCAGCCCGGACAGGGGAAATGAAAAACTGTTTTTT	CASSPDRGNEKLFF	TRBJ1-4	NA	TRBV5-1	TRBD1
TGTGCCAGTAGCCAGACGGGGACTGAAGCTTTCTTT	CASSQTGTEAFF	TRBJ1-1	NA	TRBV19	NA
TGCGCCAGCAGCTTGGGAACAGGCGATCCGAGGACTGAAGCTTTCTTT	CASSLGTGDPRTEAFF	TRBJ1-1	few	TRBV5-1	NA
TGTGCCAGCAGTTTGAGACAGCCACAAAACATTCAGTACTTC	CASSLRQPQNIQYF	TRBJ2-4	NA	TRBV28	NA
TGTGCCAGCAGCTCGGCCCGGACTAGCGGCCTCAATGAGCAGTTCTTC	CASSSARTSGLNEQFF	TRBJ2-1	once	TRBV7-6	TRBD2
TGTGCCAGTAGTATCACCGCCAGGGTGGACTATGGCTACACCTTC	CASSITARVDYGYTF	TRBJ1-2	NA	TRBV19	NA
TGTGCCAGCAGTTCCCGGACAGCTAGCAATCAGCCCCAGCATTTT	CASSSRTASNQPQHF	TRBJ1-5	NA	TRBV28	NA
TGTGCCACCCTCCGCGGGGGCGAATCTAATGAAAAACTGTTTTTT	CATLRGGESNEKLFF	TRBJ1-4	few	TRBV5-6	NA
TGTGCCACCAGCGCGCCGATACAGGGGGGGCCGGCTGAAAAACTGTTTTTT	CATSAPIQGGPAEKLFF	TRBJ1-4	NA	TRBV15	TRBD1
TGTGCCAGCAGTTCCCCGTATAGCAATCAGCCCCAGCATTTT	CASSSPYSNQPQHF	TRBJ1-5	once	TRBV27	NA
TGTGCCAGCAGTCAGGGACAGGGCTATGGCTACACCTTC	CASSQGQGYGYTF	TRBJ1-2	NA	TRBV6-5	TRBD1
TGTGCCAGCAGATTTAGGAGGGGCGCGGGGGGTGGCAATCAGCCCCAGCATTTT	CASRFRRGAGGGNQPQHF	TRBJ1-5	few	TRBV28	NA
TGTGCCAGCAGCTCACTAACAGGGGGCCGTGGCTATGGCTACACCTTC	CASSSLTGGRGYGYTF	TRBJ1-2	few	TRBV5-5	TRBD1
TGTGCCATCAGTGACTTACAGGGGGCCGGGGAGCTGTTTTTT	CAISDLQGAGELFF	TRBJ2-2	NA	TRBV10-3	TRBD1
TGTGCCAGCAGCTTTGGGGGGGGGCGCTATGGGGATACGCAGTATTTT	CASSFGGGRYGDTQYF	TRBJ2-3	NA	TRBV7-3	NA
TGTGCCAGCAGCTTATGGACTAGCGGGGGGGCCAACCCGTTCTTC	CASSLWTSGGANPFF	TRBJ2-1	NA	TRBV7-2	TRBD2
TGTGCCAGCAGTCGACAGGGGGGCGACACTGAAGCTTTCTTT	CASSRQGGDTEAFF	TRBJ1-1	NA	TRBV7-3	TRBD1
TGTGCCAGCAGCGTAGTTACAGGGGTCCCCGGGGAGCTGTTTTTT	CASSVVTGVPGELFF	TRBJ2-2	NA	TRBV9	TRBD1
TGTGCCAGCAGTTTAGGCGACAGGGATAGCGGGGAGCTGTTTTTT	CASSLGDRDSGELFF	TRBJ2-2	NA	TRBV28	TRBD1